This T cell receptor (beta chain) was found in a study of shared clonotypes between healthy human individuals. Only in-frame clones appear in the TCRdb table, and some are missing; sequencing was by immunoSEQ multiplex PCR. The data show about 1.1 million clones, with around 78% seen just once and roughly 0.62% held by the top ten. CDR1 is SGHAT, CDR2 FQNNGV, per germline. This CDR3 comprises 16 residues. The V and J ends lost 1 base and 0 bases, in that order; junction bases with no gene match: 2. The sequenced sample was memory CD4+ T cells from PBMCs. The subset was: CD45RA-negative fraction. J is TRBJ2-2 and V is TRBV11-2, with 7 bases that match TRBD2. The sequence derives from a man between 18 and 29 years old in good health. Some clones in this sample may be carry-over from other donors' samples. As DNA, the CDR3 is TGTGCCAGCAGCTTAGCGGGGGGAGCGAACACCGGGGAGCTGTTTTTT. Translated, it gives CASSLAGGANTGELFF.